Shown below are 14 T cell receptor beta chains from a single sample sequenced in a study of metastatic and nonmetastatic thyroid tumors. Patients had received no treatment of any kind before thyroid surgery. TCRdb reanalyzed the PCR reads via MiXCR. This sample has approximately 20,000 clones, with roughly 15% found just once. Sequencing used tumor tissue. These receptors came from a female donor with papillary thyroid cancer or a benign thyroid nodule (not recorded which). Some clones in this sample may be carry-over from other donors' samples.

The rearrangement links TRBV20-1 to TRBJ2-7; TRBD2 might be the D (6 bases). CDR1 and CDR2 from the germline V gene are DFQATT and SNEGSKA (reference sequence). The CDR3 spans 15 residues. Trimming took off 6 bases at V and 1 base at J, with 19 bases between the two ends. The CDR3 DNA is TGCAGTGCGCCCAAACCGGGACTTCAATCCTACGAGCAGTACTTC. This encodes CSAPKPGLQSYEQYF.

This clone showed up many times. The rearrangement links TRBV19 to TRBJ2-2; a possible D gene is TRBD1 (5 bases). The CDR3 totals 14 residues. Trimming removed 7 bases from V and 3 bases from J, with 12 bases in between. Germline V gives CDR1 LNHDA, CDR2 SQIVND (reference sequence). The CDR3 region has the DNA TGTGCCAGTAAAAGTCTAGGGGACACCGGGGAGCTGTTTTTT. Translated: CASKSLGDTGELFF.

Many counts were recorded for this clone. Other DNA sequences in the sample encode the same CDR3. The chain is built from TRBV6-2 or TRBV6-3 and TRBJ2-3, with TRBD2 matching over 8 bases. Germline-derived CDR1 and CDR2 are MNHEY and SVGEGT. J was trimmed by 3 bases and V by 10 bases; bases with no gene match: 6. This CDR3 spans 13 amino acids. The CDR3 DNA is TGTGCCACCGGGGCTAGCGGGACAGATACGCAGTATTTT. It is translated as CATGASGTDTQYF.

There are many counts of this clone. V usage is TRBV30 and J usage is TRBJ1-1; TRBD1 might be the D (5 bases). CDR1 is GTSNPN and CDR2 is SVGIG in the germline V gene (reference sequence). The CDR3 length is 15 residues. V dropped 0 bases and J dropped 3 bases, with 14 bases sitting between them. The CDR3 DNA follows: TGTGCCTGGAGTGTACCTGGGACGGTTGACACTGAAGCTTTCTTT. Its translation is CAWSVPGTVDTEAFF.

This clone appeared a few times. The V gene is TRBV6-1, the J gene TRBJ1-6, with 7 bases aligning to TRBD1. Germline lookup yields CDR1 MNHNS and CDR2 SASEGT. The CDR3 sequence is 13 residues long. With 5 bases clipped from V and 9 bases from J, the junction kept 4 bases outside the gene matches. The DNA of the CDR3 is TGTGCCAGCAGTATGGCAGGGGGTTCACCCCTCCACTTT. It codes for CASSMAGGSPLHF.

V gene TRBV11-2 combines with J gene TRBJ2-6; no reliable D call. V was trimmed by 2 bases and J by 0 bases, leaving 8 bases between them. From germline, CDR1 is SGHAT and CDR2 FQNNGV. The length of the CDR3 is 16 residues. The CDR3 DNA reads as TGTGCCAGCAGCTTATACTCGACCTCTGGGGCCAACGTCCTGACTTTC. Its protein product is CASSLYSTSGANVLTF. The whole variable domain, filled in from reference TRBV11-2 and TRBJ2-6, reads EAGVAQSPRYKIIEKRQSVAFWCNPISGHATLYWYQQILGQGPKLLIQFQNNGVVDDSQLPKDRFSAERLKGVDSTLKIQPAKLEDSAVYLCASSLYSTSGANVLTFGAGSRLTVL.

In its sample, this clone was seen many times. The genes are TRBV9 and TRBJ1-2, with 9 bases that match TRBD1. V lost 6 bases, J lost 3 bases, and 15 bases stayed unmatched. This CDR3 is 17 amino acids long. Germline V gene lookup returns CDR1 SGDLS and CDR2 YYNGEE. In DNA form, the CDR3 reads TGTGCCAGCACCAGACTTCAAACAGGGGGCTCTGACTATGGCTACACCTTC. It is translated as CASTRLQTGGSDYGYTF. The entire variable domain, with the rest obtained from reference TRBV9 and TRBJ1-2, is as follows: DSGVTQTPKHLITATGQRVTLRCSPRSGDLSVYWYQQSLDQGLQFLIQYYNGEERAKGNILERFSAQQFPDLHSELNLSSLELGDSALYFCASTRLQTGGSDYGYTFGSGTRLTVV.

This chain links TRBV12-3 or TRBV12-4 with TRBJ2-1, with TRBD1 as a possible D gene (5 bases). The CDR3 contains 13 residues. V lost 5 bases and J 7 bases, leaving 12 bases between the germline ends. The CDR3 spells CASSGQGRNEQFF. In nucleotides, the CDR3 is TGTGCCAGCAGTGGCCAGGGTCGGAATGAGCAGTTCTTC.

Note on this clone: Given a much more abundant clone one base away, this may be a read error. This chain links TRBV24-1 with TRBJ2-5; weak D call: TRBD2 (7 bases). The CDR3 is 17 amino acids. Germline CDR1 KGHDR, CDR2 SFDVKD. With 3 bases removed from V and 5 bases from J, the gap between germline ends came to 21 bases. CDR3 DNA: TGTGCCACCAGTGATACGACCGGGGGGCTGACCGGGGAGACCCAGTACTTC. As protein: CATSDTTGGLTGETQYF.

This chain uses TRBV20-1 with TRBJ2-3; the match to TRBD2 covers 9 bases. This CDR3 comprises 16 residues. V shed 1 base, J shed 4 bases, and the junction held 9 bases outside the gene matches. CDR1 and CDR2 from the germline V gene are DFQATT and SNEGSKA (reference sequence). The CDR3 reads CSARGTSDIGADTQYF. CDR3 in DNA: TGCAGTGCTAGAGGGACTAGCGATATAGGCGCAGATACGCAGTATTTT.

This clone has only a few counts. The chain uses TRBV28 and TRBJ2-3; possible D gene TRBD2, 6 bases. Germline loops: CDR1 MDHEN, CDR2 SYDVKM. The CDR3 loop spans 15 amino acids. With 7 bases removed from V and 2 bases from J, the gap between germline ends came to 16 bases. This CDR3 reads CASTPPRTNTDTQYF. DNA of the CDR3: TGTGCCAGCACCCCCCCTCGGACTAACACAGATACGCAGTATTTT. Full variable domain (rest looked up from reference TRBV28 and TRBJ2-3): DVKVTQSSRYLVKRTGEKVFLECVQDMDHENMFWYRQDPGLGLRLIYFSYDVKMKEKGDIPEGYSVSREKKERFSLILESASTNQTSMYLCASTPPRTNTDTQYFGPGTRLTVL.

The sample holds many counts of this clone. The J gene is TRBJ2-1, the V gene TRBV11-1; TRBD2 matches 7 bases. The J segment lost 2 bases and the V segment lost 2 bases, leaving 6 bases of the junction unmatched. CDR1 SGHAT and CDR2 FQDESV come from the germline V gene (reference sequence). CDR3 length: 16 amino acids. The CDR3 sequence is CASSLNSGQPYNEQFF. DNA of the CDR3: TGTGCCAGCAGCTTAAATAGCGGGCAGCCCTACAATGAGCAGTTCTTC.

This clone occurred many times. CDR3 loop: CASSRLQAKGVNQPQHF. CDR3 DNA sequence: TGTGCCAGCTCCCGACTCCAGGCGAAGGGGGTGAATCAGCCCCAGCATTTT. V usage is TRBV18 and J usage is TRBJ1-5, with D possibly matching TRBD1 (6 bases). From germline, CDR1 is KGHSH and CDR2 LQKENI. The CDR3 length is 17 residues. The ends were cut back, 6 bases at V and 4 bases at J, with 22 bases in the middle.

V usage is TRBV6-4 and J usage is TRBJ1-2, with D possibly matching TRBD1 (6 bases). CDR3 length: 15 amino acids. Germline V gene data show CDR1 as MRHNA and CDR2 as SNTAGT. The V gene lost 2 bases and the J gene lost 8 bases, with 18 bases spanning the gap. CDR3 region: CASSDTPQGLGGYTF. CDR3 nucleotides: TGTGCCAGCAGTGACACCCCACAGGGCCTAGGAGGCTACACCTTC.